Reported below is one T cell receptor beta chain. Some clones are missing from TCRdb's copy, which holds only in-frame ones; the method was immunoSEQ multiplex PCR. The data hold more than 70,000 clones, with roughly 95% observed a single time. This entry is derived from a study of cytomegalovirus exposure and HLA in healthy donors. CDR1 is SGHRS, CDR2 YFSETQ, per germline. The germline V and J ends were trimmed by 3 bases and 1 base, with 8 bases remaining between them. This CDR3 spans 15 amino acids. The source of this sequence is a man aged 18 to 29 in good health and CMV-seropositive. Sequencing was done on a sample of PBMCs. V and J are TRBV5-1 and TRBJ2-6; weak D call: TRBD2 (5 bases). CDR3 bases: TGCGCCAGCAGCTGGGAGCAGTCTGGGGCCAACGTCCTGACTTTC. Its protein product is CASSWEQSGANVLTF.